The clone carrying this TCR beta chain was counted only a few times. This record belongs to a study of T cells after yellow fever vaccination. TCRdb called the 5' RACE reads again in MiXCR, with one record for every CDR3 protein. The table has around 530,000 distinct CDR3 sequences, around 17% seen once; the top ten hold around a sixth. This receptor was identified in a man between 18 and 35 years old who received the YFV17D yellow fever vaccine. Sequencing used PBMCs, obtained around 5 days after the first yellow fever vaccination.

This CDR3 is CASKSGPENNEQFF. The CDR3 region has the DNA TGCGCCAGCAAGTCGGGGCCCGAGAACAATGAGCAGTTCTTC. The chain links TRBV5-1 to TRBJ2-1; either TRBD1 or TRBD2 may fit D (5 bases each). Trimming left V 6 bases short and J 5 bases short, with 15 bases between. The CDR3 has 14 residues. Germline values: CDR1 SGHRS, CDR2 YFSETQ.